The subject of this entry is one TCR beta chain. Antigen unknown. Blood specimens came from baseline, cycle 4 day 1, and cycle 7 day 1. This entry is derived from a study of OX40 agonist ivuxolimab in advanced cancers. Whole-study context: Recorded diagnoses for dose-escalation patients were hepatocellular carcinoma, melanoma, renal cell or head and neck cancer.

The germline V and J ends were trimmed by 5 bases and 0 bases, with 12 bases remaining between them. Germline V gives CDR1 SQVTM, CDR2 ANQGSEA. This CDR3 has 14 amino acids. General study points: Low normalized T-cell clonal expansion also characterized some of the nonresponders. The study found among the lowest clonal expansion in partial responders at 0.1-3.0 mg/kg.

TCRdb's table, derived via immunoSEQ multiplex PCR, lists solely in-frame clones and lacks some. This sample has 15,000 to 20,000 clones, with more than 75% found just once. The sequences come from CD4+ or CD8+ T cells sorted from blood, collected in a trial of the OX40 agonist ivuxolimab. The rearrangement links TRBV29-1 to TRBJ2-3, with D possibly being TRBD2 (5 bases). This receptor was identified in an adult with an advanced solid tumor such as melanoma, head and neck, liver or kidney cancer. CDR3 sequence (DNA): TGCAGCGTTATAAAAACGGGAAGCACAGATACGCAGTATTTT. Translating gives CSVIKTGSTDTQYF.